This TCR beta chain appears in the sequencing data of a study of OX40 agonist ivuxolimab in advanced cancers. Study as a whole: The patients' treatment was ivuxolimab, an agonistic anti-OX40 (CD134) antibody. Age averaged about 62 years (range about 23 to 85), and just over 80% were male.

CDR3 size: 11 residues. Trimming removed 4 bases at V and 3 bases at J, with 5 bases between. The germline V gene has CDR1 SGDLS and CDR2 YYNGEE. The table came from immunoSEQ multiplex PCR; TCRdb's copy has only in-frame clones and leaves some out. Of about 40,000 clones in the sample, 86% are singletons; the top ten hold 13%. As to this clone: Its antigen is as yet unknown.

Study findings and constraints: Those patients achieving a partial response at 0.1-3.0 mg/kg showed among the lowest clonal expansion.

The genes are TRBV9 and TRBJ2-7; D unclear. The clonotype originates from an adult with an advanced solid tumor such as melanoma, head and neck, liver or kidney cancer. Sequenced here: CD4+ or CD8+ T cells sorted from blood, sampled in a trial of the OX40 agonist ivuxolimab. CDR3 amino acids: CASSPGYEQYF. The CDR3 DNA reads TGTGCCAGCAGCCCAGGCTACGAGCAGTACTTC.